These T cell receptor beta chains were read from a single sample in a study of OX40 agonist ivuxolimab in advanced cancers. Assay: immunoSEQ multiplex PCR; the TCRdb copy retains only in-frame clones and omits some. This sample carries some 62,000 clones, 84% of them seen once, and the ten largest clones take more than 8%. The specimen comprised CD4+ or CD8+ T cells sorted from blood, sampled in a trial of the OX40 agonist ivuxolimab. All receptors come from an adult with an advanced solid tumor such as melanoma, head and neck, liver or kidney cancer. Both conserved end residues are part of each CDR3. Each record gives: CDR3 length, J gene, clone size, D gene, V gene, CDR3 protein, CDR3 DNA. A D gene is named only where the DNA matches it firmly. Rows give clone size only sometimes, using once, few, many, or a class for an expanded clone.

15	TRBJ2-3	NA	TRBD1	TRBV15	CATSRDRGRTDTQYF	TGTGCCACCAGCAGAGACAGGGGGCGAACGGATACGCAGTATTTT
13	TRBJ2-5	NA	NA	TRBV4-3	CASSQEWRETQYF	TGCGCCAGCAGCCAAGAATGGCGGGAGACCCAGTACTTC
16	TRBJ2-7	NA	NA	TRBV27	CASSLSGGPLVYEQYF	TGTGCCAGCAGTTTATCGGGGGGGCCCCTGGTCTACGAGCAGTACTTC
16	TRBJ1-2	NA	NA	TRBV15	CATSRVRPGGAGGYTF	TGTGCCACCAGCAGAGTCCGGCCCGGGGGTGCAGGAGGCTACACCTTC
15	TRBJ2-5	NA	TRBD1	TRBV28	CASARTGVRQETQYF	TGTGCCAGCGCCCGGACAGGGGTGCGGCAAGAGACCCAGTACTTC
14	TRBJ1-1	NA	NA	TRBV2	CASNLKGGGTEAFF	TGTGCCAGCAACCTAAAGGGCGGTGGCACTGAAGCTTTCTTT
15	TRBJ2-7	NA	TRBD1	TRBV9	CASSAQTGDLDEQYF	TGTGCCAGCAGCGCCCAAACAGGGGATCTTGACGAGCAGTACTTC
15	TRBJ2-7	NA	TRBD1	TRBV5-8	CASSVPGQGAYEQYF	TGTGCCAGCAGCGTGCCGGGACAGGGAGCCTACGAGCAGTACTTC
15	TRBJ1-5	NA	TRBD1	TRBV2	CASSEAQGVYQPQHF	TGTGCCAGCAGTGAAGCGCAGGGGGTCTATCAGCCCCAGCATTTT
13	TRBJ2-1	NA	NA	TRBV18	CASSPPAGNEQFF	TGTGCCAGCTCACCACCGGCGGGGAATGAGCAGTTCTTC
16	TRBJ1-6	NA	TRBD1	TRBV4-2	CASSLTGQGTNSPLHF	TGTGCCAGCAGCTTGACTGGACAGGGGACAAATTCACCCCTCCACTTT
13	TRBJ1-2	few	NA	TRBV7-2	CASSLGISYGYTF	TGTGCCAGCAGCTTAGGCATCTCCTATGGCTACACCTTC
16	TRBJ2-3	NA	NA	TRBV21-1	CASSKVADTSTDTQYF	TGTGCCAGCAGCAAGGTTGCGGACACTAGCACAGATACGCAGTATTTT
11	TRBJ2-5	NA	NA	TRBV29-1	CSVEVYETQYF	TGCAGCGTTGAAGTCTATGAGACCCAGTACTTC
18	TRBJ2-1	NA	TRBD2	TRBV5-4	CASSRSTSGGVFYNEQFF	TGTGCCAGCAGCCGCTCTACTAGCGGGGGGGTCTTTTACAATGAGCAGTTCTTC
15	TRBJ2-5	NA	TRBD2	TRBV2	CASSPGGGRQETQYF	TGTGCCAGCAGCCCGGGCGGCGGGAGGCAAGAGACCCAGTACTTC
12	TRBJ1-2	NA	NA	TRBV29-1	CSVRNVYYGYTF	TGCAGCGTCCGAAACGTTTACTATGGCTACACCTTC
16	TRBJ2-2	NA	NA	TRBV5-4	CASSSKGDEITGELFF	TGTGCCAGCAGCTCAAAAGGGGACGAGATCACCGGGGAGCTGTTTTTT
13	TRBJ2-2	NA	NA	TRBV19	CASKGWSIGELFF	TGTGCCAGTAAGGGGTGGTCGATCGGGGAGCTGTTTTTT
19	TRBJ2-5	NA	TRBD2	TRBV4-1	CASSQGSGFAGRARETQYF	TGCGCCAGCAGCCAAGGTTCGGGGTTCGCCGGGAGGGCGAGGGAGACCCAGTACTTC
15	TRBJ2-1	NA	TRBD2	TRBV11-1	CASSLSLAGYGEQFF	TGTGCCAGCAGCTTGAGTCTAGCGGGCTACGGGGAGCAGTTCTTC
16	TRBJ1-1	NA	NA	TRBV7-9	CASSLLVGGSGTEAFF	TGTGCCAGCAGCTTATTGGTTGGAGGGTCGGGCACTGAAGCTTTCTTT
16	TRBJ1-1	few	TRBD1	TRBV7-6	CASSLLPGQGNTEAFF	TGTGCCAGCAGCTTACTTCCGGGACAGGGGAACACTGAAGCTTTCTTT
13	TRBJ1-1	NA	NA	TRBV30	CAWMARRNTEAFF	TGTGCCTGGATGGCACGGAGGAACACTGAAGCTTTCTTT
15	TRBJ2-5	NA	TRBD1	TRBV6-5	CASSSRGGDGETQYF	TGTGCCAGCAGTAGTAGAGGGGGCGACGGGGAGACCCAGTACTTC
12	TRBJ1-2	NA	NA	TRBV6-5	CASSLVYSRYTF	TGTGCCAGCAGTTTGGTCTATAGTCGCTACACCTTC
18	TRBJ2-6	NA	NA	TRBV28	CASSLVSLTQSRANVLTF	TGTGCCAGCAGTCTCGTGAGCTTGACACAAAGTCGGGCCAACGTCCTGACTTTC
14	TRBJ2-1	NA	TRBD1	TRBV2	CASLKQGIHNEQFF	TGTGCCAGCCTAAAACAGGGGATTCACAATGAGCAGTTCTTC
13	TRBJ1-6	NA	NA	TRBV10-3	CAIRDTGFAPLHF	TGTGCCATCAGGGACACAGGGTTCGCACCCCTCCACTTT
15	TRBJ2-2	NA	TRBD2	TRBV11-2	CASSLYREDSGELFF	TGTGCCAGCAGCTTATACCGGGAGGATTCAGGGGAGCTGTTTTTT
14	TRBJ1-5	NA	NA	TRBV30	CAWASLNSNQPQHF	TGTGCCTGGGCCTCGCTGAATAGCAATCAGCCCCAGCATTTT
14	TRBJ2-3	many	TRBD2	TRBV4-2	CASSQPQRGDTQYF	TGTGCCAGCAGCCAACCGCAGCGGGGAGATACGCAGTATTTT
13	TRBJ2-1	NA	TRBD1	TRBV19	CASGQGAGYEQFF	TGTGCCAGTGGACAGGGGGCTGGCTATGAGCAGTTCTTC
15	TRBJ2-7	NA	TRBD1	TRBV18	CASSLPRDRGNEQYF	TGTGCCAGCTCACTTCCCCGGGACAGGGGCAACGAGCAGTACTTC
15	TRBJ1-4	few	TRBD1	TRBV5-1	CASRPGTAEGEKLFF	TGCGCCAGCAGACCGGGGACAGCTGAGGGTGAAAAACTGTTTTTT
17	TRBJ2-3	NA	NA	TRBV30	CAWSVRGWGLGTDTQYF	TGTGCCTGGAGTGTACGAGGGTGGGGGTTGGGCACAGATACGCAGTATTTT